This entry lists 3 T cell receptor beta chains sequenced from one sample in a study of blood T cell repertoires in COVID-19. Profiled with immunoSEQ multiplex PCR; TCRdb holds only in-frame clones, not every one. The table lists around 280,000 clones, about 89% of them singletons. The sequencing sample was made of PBMCs or T cells enriched from blood (not recorded which). These receptors all come from a woman between 40 and 55 years old who had recovered from COVID-19.

The chain couples TRBV5-1 to TRBJ2-7, with 11 bases matching TRBD2. CDR3 size: 15 residues. The germline V gene encodes CDR1 SGHRS and CDR2 YFSETQ. V gave up 2 bases and J gave up 0 bases; unmatched junction bases: 1. CDR3 loop: CASSFTSGSSYEQYF. Here the CDR3 DNA reads TGCGCCAGCAGCTTCACTAGCGGGAGCTCCTACGAGCAGTACTTC.

As regards this clone: This same CDR3 is encoded by further DNA sequences in the sample. This CDR3 is CASSVEQGGTDTQYF. The CDR3 DNA reads as TGTGCCAGCAGCGTAGAACAGGGTGGCACAGATACGCAGTATTTT. This chain joins TRBV9 and TRBJ2-3, with D perhaps TRBD1 (6 bases). V was trimmed by 0 bases and J by 1 base, leaving 9 bases between them. Per germline, CDR1 SGDLS and CDR2 YYNGEE. There are 15 residues in the CDR3.

Only one count was recorded for this clone. The chain recombines TRBV4-2 with TRBJ1-2; 7 bases map to TRBD1. The CDR3 is made up of 17 amino acids. Trimming cost V 4 bases and J 0 bases; bases outside gene matches: 11. The germline V gene has CDR1 LGHNA and CDR2 YNFKEQ. The CDR3 bases are TGTGCCAGCAGCCGGCCGACAGGGTCGTCTCCTAACTATGGCTACACCTTC. Translation gives CASSRPTGSSPNYGYTF.